This T cell receptor (beta chain) was profiled in a study of T cells in Graves' hyperthyroidism and ophthalmopathy. Study overall: Peripheral blood samples were taken at initial diagnosis, prior to any treatment. Points from the study as a whole: In the blood, most expanded thyroid clonotypes above 0.001 appeared as well. Prediction of ophthalmopathy progression came a median 6.5 months pre-onset.

Any patient presenting with uncontrolled infection, other autoimmune disease, pregnancy or lactation was left out. Germline V gives CDR1 SNHLY, CDR2 FYNNEI. The V end lost 8 bases, the J end lost 8 bases, and 15 bases lay between the germline ends. The CDR3 extends over 12 amino acids. In its sample, this clonotype was seen many times. Its cognate antigen is unknown. What was amplified from RNA transcripts were TCR beta CDR3 regions. During a first-round RT-PCR of the TCR CDR3, the HTBI primer set was used. MiXCR, run by TCRdb on the multiplex PCR reads, gives a single entry per CDR3 protein. Among approximately 610,000 distinct CDR3 sequences, 14% to 15% were seen once, and the ten largest hold about 4.5%.

The TCR originated in a woman aged 40 to 55 with Graves' ophthalmopathy. The material sequenced was blood. This chain connects TRBV2 to TRBJ1-2; no clear D gene. The DNA for the CDR3 is TGTGCCAGCTCGCAGGTTTCAGGCGGCTACACCTTC. As protein: CASSQVSGGYTF.